The entry below describes one T cell receptor beta chain. Its specific antigen is unknown. The record has no base qualities; no much larger clone is one base away. The sample comes from a study of blood T cell repertoires in COVID-19 (dated by TCRdb to between 2020 and 2021). Background for the entire study: Samples from collaborators originated in the United States, Italy and Spain and spanned both the acute and convalescent phases of COVID-19. The material from the prospective study consisted of cDNA or gDNA derived from T cells, B-cell-depleted T cells, or PBMCs. Subjects who had been exposed to COVID-19, were actively infected with it, or had recovered from it provided the deeply sampled blood TCRbeta repertoires that made up the dataset. A freely available public database, intended as a resource for researchers studying the immune response to SARS-CoV-2, is where the repertoires were released. Samples came from the ongoing ImmuneRACE study (first 160 participants) plus 1,254 subjects from 6 global collaborators. The sample metadata nearly always contained a de-identified subject ID, COVID-19 status, age in years and sex. Where HLA class I and class II types were available, the types were taken from metadata supplied by the sample provider, not from assay-based typing. Study-wide findings and limitations: Clinical and demographic metadata were provided uncurated, with the amount varying by source and participant.

TCRbeta CDR3 regions were amplified from genomic DNA using the immunoSEQ Assay, a bias-controlled multiplex PCR. As for the original processing: The number of nucleated cells in each sample was estimated by amplification of reference gene primers within the assay. Sequence reads were collapsed and filtered to measure the absolute abundance of every unique TCRbeta CDR3 rearrangement. Productive Simpson clonality was computed per sample as the square root of Simpson's diversity index over productive rearrangements. Held by TCRdb, this immuneACCESS table contains in-frame sequences only and omits some clones. Under half of the omission traces to an unresolved V gene where checked; the cause of the rest is unknown. V, J and clone size are taken as reported in that table, and D and trimming were inferred from the DNA itself. The sample yields around 250,000 clones; 86% were counted once. The ten biggest clones cover 6.2% of the sample.

Collaborating institutions collected whole blood in K2EDTA tubes following their own protocols. For TCRbeta analysis, collaborator samples were shipped as frozen whole blood, as isolated PBMCs, or as DNA extracted from either sample type. Trimming removed 4 bases from V and 0 bases from J, leaving 13 bases between the germline ends. The germline V gene (reference sequence) supplies CDR1 SGHNT and CDR2 YYREEE. The cysteine opens and the phenylalanine closes a CDR3 of 15 amino acids. Here the CDR3 DNA is all that survives: 45 bases in frame from base 1. The TCR comes from a man aged 55 to 70 with acute or convalescent COVID-19. The sequencing sample was made of peripheral blood. This receptor chain uses TRBV5-4 and TRBJ1-1, with no confident D gene call. The sequenced DNA: TGTGCCAGCAGCGACGACTTTCCCATGAACACTGAAGCTTTCTTT. Its coded protein is CASSDDFPMNTEAFF.